The present T cell receptor beta chain was sequenced within a study of blood T cells in healthy people across ages. From germline, CDR1 is MNHNS and CDR2 SASEGT. V shed 5 bases, J shed 6 bases, and the junction held 5 bases outside the gene matches. The CDR3 consists of 14 residues. Researchers isolated at least 6 million PBMCs per sample. Combining a sample-barcoded 5' primer with a J-beta primer mix, a second PCR ran for about 6 to 12 cycles. In TCRdb, the 5' RACE reads were re-called with MiXCR into one record per CDR3 protein. The sample holds about 1.4 million distinct CDR3 sequences, approximately 63% seen once.

The source material was blood. The rearrangement joins TRBV6-1 to TRBJ2-2; 8 positions match TRBD1. This clonotype was sampled from a young man in good health. CDR3 residues: CASSTGTGAGELFF. The CDR3 DNA is TGTGCCAGCAGTACGGGGACAGGCGCCGGGGAGCTGTTTTTT.